There are a few counts of the clone carrying this T cell receptor beta chain. Antigen specificity is unknown. These data are taken from a study of response to subunit inactivated influenza vaccine. Each CDR3 protein is one row after TCRdb ran MiXCR on the RT-PCR reads. Of hundreds of thousands of distinct CDR3 sequences listed, around 13% are singletons. Study results and limitations: Few new T cells, the authors suggested, are recruited by each seasonal influenza vaccination.

This CDR3 has 17 amino acids. The germline CDR1 and CDR2 sequences are LGHDT and YNNKEL (reference sequence). V lost 4 bases to trimming and J lost 8 bases, with 24 bases between them. The source was PBMCs from blood, collected 45 days after vaccination. This clonotype was sampled from a man between 45 and 60 years old who received an inactivated influenza vaccine. The rearrangement uses TRBV3-1 and TRBJ2-1; D may correspond to TRBD1 or TRBD2 (6 bases each). The CDR3 sequence: CASSRRGAGWGGDEQFF. DNA of the CDR3: TGTGCCAGCAGCCGAAGGGGGGCGGGATGGGGTGGCGATGAGCAGTTCTTC.